The T cell receptor beta chain under discussion was sequenced for a study of cytomegalovirus exposure and HLA in healthy donors. PCR employed 60 Vbeta and 13 Jbeta primers. Sequencing used immunoSEQ multiplex PCR; TCRdb keeps in-frame clones, though not all of them. This sample's clone table lists approximately 110,000 clones. Study-wide results and limits: TCR beta chains associated with HLA were, in a later analysis, more clonally expanded than equally common others. The study assumed roughly uniform donor sequencing depth for presence/absence analyses.

The CDR3 extends over 17 amino acids. V was pared by 4 bases and J by 9 bases, with 18 bases of the junction left unmatched. Germline CDR1 SGHVS, CDR2 FQNEAQ. To note about this clone: What it binds is not known.

Sequencing used PBMCs. This receptor was taken from a middle-aged man in good health and CMV-seropositive. The chain combines TRBV7-8 with TRBJ2-1, with 7 bases aligning to TRBD2. CDR3 bases: TGTGCCAGCAGCTCTCCCCGTTCTGGCGGGAGATCTTTTGAGCAGTTCTTC. Translated: CASSSPRSGGRSFEQFF.